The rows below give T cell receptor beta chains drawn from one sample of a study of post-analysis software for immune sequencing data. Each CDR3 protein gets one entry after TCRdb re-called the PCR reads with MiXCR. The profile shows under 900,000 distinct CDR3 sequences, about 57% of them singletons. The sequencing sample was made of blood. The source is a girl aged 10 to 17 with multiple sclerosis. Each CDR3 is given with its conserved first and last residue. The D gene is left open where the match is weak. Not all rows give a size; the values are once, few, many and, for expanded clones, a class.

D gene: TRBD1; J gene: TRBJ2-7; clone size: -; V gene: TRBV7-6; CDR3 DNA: TGTGCCAGCAGCTCAGGGGGTAACCCCTACGAGCAGTACTTC; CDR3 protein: CASSSGGNPYEQYF
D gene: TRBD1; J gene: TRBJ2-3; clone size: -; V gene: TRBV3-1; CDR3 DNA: TGTGCCAGCAGCCTCCCTCGACCGGGACAGGGACCAGATACGCAGTATTTT; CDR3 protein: CASSLPRPGQGPDTQYF
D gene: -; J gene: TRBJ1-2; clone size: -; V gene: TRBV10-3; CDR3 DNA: TGTGCCAGTGACTCCCGGGACCAGCCCTCCCTTGGCTATGGCTACACCTTC; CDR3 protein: CASDSRDQPSLGYGYTF
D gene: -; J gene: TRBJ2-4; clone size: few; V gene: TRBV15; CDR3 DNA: TGTGCCACCGGGGTGGCCAAAAACATTCAGTACTTC; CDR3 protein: CATGVAKNIQYF
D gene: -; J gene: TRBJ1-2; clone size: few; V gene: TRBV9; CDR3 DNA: TGTGCCAGCAGCGTAGGGCCAGGGGCCGACTATGGCTACACCTTC; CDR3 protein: CASSVGPGADYGYTF
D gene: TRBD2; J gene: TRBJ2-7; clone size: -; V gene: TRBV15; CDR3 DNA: TGTGCCACCAGCAGAGATAAGGGAGGGTGGGGTGGCGAGCAGTACTTC; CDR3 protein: CATSRDKGGWGGEQYF
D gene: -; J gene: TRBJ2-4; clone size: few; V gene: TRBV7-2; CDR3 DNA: TGTGCCAGCAGCCCAGAGGATGTAGCCAAAAACATTCAGTACTTC; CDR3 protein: CASSPEDVAKNIQYF
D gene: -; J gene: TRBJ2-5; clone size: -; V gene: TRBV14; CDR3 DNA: TGTGCCAGCAGCCCAATATGGACGGCCCAAGAGACCCAGTACTTC; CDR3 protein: CASSPIWTAQETQYF
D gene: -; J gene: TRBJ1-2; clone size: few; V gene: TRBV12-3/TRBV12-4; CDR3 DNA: TGTGCCAGCAGTTTAAACCGTGGGTCTGGCTACACCTTC; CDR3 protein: CASSLNRGSGYTF
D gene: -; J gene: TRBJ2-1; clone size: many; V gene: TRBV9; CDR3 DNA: TGTGCCAGCAACCCGACAAGCTGGTACAATGAGCAGTTCTTC; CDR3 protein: CASNPTSWYNEQFF
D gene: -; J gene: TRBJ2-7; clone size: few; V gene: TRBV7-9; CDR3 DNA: TGTGCCAGTGGGTCGGGACACGACTACGAGCAGTACTTC; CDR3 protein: CASGSGHDYEQYF
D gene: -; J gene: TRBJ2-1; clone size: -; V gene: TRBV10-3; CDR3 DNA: TGTGCCATCAGTGCGGTGGGGACAAGGGGCAATGAGCAGTTCTTC; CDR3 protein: CAISAVGTRGNEQFF
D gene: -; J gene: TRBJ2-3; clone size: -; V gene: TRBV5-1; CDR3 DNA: TGCGCCAGCCCTACCCGGGACTCCGGCTACACAGATACGCAGTATTTT; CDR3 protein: CASPTRDSGYTDTQYF
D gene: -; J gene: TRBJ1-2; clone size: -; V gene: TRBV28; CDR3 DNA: TGTGCCAGCAGGGCCGGGACACCATATGGCTACACCTTC; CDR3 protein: CASRAGTPYGYTF
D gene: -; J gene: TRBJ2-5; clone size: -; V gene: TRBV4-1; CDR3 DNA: TGCGCCAGCAGCCAAGAGTTTACTAGGGTCCAAGAGACCCAGTACTTC; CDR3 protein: CASSQEFTRVQETQYF
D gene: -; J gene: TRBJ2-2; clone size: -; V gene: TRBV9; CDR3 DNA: TGTGCCAGCAGCGAGACAGATCCCGGGGAGCTGTTTTTT; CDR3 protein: CASSETDPGELFF
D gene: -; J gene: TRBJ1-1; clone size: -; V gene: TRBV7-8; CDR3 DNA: TGTGCCAGCAGCCCTCGATCGGGCGCGGCTTTCTTT; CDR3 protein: CASSPRSGAAFF
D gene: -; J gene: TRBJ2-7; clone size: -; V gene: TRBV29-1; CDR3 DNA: TGCAGCGTTGACTCCGGGGTCGAGCAGTACTTC; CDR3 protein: CSVDSGVEQYF
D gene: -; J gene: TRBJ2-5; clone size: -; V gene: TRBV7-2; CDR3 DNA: TGTGCCAGCATCTCCACTGGCCCCGAACAAGAGACCCAGTACTTC; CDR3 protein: CASISTGPEQETQYF
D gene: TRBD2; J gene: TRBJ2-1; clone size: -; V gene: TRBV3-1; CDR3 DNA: TGTGCCAGCAGCCATTCTGACGCGGGGACTAGGTCCCTTAATGAGCAGTTCTTC; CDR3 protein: CASSHSDAGTRSLNEQFF
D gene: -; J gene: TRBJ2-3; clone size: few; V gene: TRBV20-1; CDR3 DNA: TGCAGTGCCCTCTTGGGGGAGTGGATCACAGATACGCAGTATTTT; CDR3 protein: CSALLGEWITDTQYF
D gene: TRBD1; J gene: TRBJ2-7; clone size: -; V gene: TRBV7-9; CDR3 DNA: TGTGCCAGCAGCTTGTTAGGGACAGGGGCCCACGAGCAGTACTTC; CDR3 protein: CASSLLGTGAHEQYF
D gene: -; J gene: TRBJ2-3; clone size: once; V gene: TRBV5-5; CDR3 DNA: TGTACCAGCAGCGCGAACCTGGGAGATACGCAGTATTTT; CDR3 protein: CTSSANLGDTQYF
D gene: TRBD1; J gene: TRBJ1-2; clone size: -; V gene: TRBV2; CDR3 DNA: TGTGCCAGCAGTGAACTCGGGACAGGCTTAATAGGGTATGGCTACACCTTC; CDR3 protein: CASSELGTGLIGYGYTF
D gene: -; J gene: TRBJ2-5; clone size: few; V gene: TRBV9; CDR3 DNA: TGTGCCAGCAGCGTAGAGGGGGATTCAAGAGAGACCCAGTACTTC; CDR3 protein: CASSVEGDSRETQYF
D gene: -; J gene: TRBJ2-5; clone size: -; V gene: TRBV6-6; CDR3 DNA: TGTGCCAGCAGTTACTCGCGCACAGAGACCCAGTACTTC; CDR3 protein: CASSYSRTETQYF
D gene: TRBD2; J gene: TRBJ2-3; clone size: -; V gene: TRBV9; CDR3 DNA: TGTGCCAGCAGCCCGCGGGAGGGCGCCATCACAGATACGCAGTATTTT; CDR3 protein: CASSPREGAITDTQYF
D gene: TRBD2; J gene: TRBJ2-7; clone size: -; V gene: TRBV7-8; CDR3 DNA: TGTGCCAGCAGCTTAGCTTGGGGGAAACTAGCGGAGCCGTCCTACGAGCAGTACTTC; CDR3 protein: CASSLAWGKLAEPSYEQYF
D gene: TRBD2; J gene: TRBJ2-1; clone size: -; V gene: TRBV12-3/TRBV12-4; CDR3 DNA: TGTGCCAGCAGTGCGGGACTAGCGGCCTACAATGAGCAGTTCTTC; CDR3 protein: CASSAGLAAYNEQFF
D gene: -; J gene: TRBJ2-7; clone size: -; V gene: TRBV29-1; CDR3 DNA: TGCAGCGCCAGGGGCGACGGACACGAGCAGTACTTC; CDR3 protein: CSARGDGHEQYF
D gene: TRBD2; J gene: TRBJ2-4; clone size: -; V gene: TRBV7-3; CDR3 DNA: TGTGCCAGCAGCTTAGGGCCAAGCGGGGAGTGGAACATGCAGTACTTC; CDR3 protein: CASSLGPSGEWNMQYF
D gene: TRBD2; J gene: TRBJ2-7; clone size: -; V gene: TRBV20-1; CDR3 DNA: TGCAGTGCTAGAGATCTGTCTAGCGGGGGGGGCTCCTACGAGCAGTACTTC; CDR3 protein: CSARDLSSGGGSYEQYF
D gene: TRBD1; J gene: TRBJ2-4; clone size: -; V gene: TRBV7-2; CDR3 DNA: TGTGCCAGCAGCTTAACGGGGCAGGGGGCGTGGAAGCAGTACTTC; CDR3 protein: CASSLTGQGAWKQYF